This T cell receptor (beta chain) comes out of a study of blood T cell repertoires in COVID-19. Background on the study: Samples of COVID-19 (acute and convalescent) were obtained from the United States, Italy and Spain.

Original handling: Amplification of reference gene primers was used by the study to estimate nucleated cell counts. Using immunoSEQ multiplex PCR, the repertoire was profiled, and TCRdb retains in-frame clones only, with some absent. Clonal size and the V and J genes are those of that table, whereas D and trimming came from the DNA. Seen here are some 250,000 clones, just under 85% observed once, and the top ten hold approximately 16%. The CDR3 loop spans 14 amino acids. Trimming stripped 3 bases from V and 4 bases from J, with 12 bases between. In germline, CDR1 is SEHNR, CDR2 FQNEAQ (reference sequence). The study drew participants aged roughly 18 to 95 years from about two dozen US areas. Categorization into cohorts depended on clinical history that participants reported.

The source is a man aged 40-55 years who had recovered from COVID-19. The rearrangement joins TRBV7-9 to TRBJ1-1; possible D gene TRBD1, 6 bases. Sample: PBMCs or T cells enriched from blood (not recorded which). The CDR3 DNA is TGTGCCAGCAGCTTTCAGGGGTGGGGCACTGAAGCTTTCTTT. This encodes CASSFQGWGTEAFF.